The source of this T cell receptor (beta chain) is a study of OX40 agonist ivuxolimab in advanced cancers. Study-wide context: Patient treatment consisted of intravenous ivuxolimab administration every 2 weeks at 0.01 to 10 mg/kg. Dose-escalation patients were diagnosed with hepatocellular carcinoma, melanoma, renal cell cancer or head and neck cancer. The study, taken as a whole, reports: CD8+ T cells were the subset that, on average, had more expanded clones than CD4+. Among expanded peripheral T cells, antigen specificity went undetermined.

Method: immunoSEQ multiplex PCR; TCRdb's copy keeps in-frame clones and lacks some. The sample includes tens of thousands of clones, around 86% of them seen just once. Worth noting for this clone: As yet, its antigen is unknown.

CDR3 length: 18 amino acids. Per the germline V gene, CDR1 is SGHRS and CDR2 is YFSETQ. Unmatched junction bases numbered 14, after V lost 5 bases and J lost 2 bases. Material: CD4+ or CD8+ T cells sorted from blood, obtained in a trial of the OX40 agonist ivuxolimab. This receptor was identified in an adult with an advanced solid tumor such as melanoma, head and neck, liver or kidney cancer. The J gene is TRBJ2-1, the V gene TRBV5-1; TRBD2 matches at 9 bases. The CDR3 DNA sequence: TGCGCCAGCAGTCAAAAGTCTGCGGGCGGGGGGGCCTACAATGAGCAGTTCTTC. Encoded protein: CASSQKSAGGGAYNEQFF. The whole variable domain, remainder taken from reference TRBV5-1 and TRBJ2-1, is KAGVTQTPRYLIKTRGQQVTLSCSPISGHRSVSWYQQTPGQGLQFLFEYFSETQRNKGNFPGRFSGRQFSNSRSEMNVSTLELGDSALYLCASSQKSAGGGAYNEQFFGPGTRLTVL.